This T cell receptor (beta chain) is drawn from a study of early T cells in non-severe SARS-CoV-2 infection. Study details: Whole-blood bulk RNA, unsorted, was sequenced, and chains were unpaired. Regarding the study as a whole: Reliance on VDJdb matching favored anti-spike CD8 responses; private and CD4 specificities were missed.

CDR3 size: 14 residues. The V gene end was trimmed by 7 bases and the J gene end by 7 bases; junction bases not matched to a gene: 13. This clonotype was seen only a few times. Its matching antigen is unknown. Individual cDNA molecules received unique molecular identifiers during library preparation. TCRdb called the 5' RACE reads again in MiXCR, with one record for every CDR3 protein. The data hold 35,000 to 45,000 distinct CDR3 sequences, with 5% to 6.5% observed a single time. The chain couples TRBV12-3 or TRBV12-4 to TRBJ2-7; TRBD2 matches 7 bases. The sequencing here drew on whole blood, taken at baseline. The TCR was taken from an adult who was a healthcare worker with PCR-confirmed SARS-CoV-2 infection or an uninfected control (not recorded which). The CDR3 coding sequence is TGTGCCAGCACCTTCGGGACTAAGCCTCGAGAGCAGTACTTC. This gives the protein CASTFGTKPREQYF.